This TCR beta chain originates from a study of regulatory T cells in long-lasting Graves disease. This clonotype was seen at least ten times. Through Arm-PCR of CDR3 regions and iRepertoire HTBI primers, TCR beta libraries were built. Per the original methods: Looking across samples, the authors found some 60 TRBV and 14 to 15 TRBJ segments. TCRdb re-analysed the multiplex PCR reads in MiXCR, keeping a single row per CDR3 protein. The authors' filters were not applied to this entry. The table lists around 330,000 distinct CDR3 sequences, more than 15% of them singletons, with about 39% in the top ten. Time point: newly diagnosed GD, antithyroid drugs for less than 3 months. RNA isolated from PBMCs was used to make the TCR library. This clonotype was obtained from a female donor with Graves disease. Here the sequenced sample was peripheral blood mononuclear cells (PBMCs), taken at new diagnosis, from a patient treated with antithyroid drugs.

This chain's CDR3 is CARGRDLGHGYTF. The CDR3 bases are TGTGCCAGGGGGAGGGACCTTGGGCATGGCTACACCTTC. The chain recombines TRBV2 with TRBJ1-2; weak D call: TRBD1 (5 bases). Per the germline V gene, CDR1 is SNHLY and CDR2 is FYNNEI. Trimming stripped 9 bases from V and 6 bases from J, with 17 bases between. The CDR3 consists of 13 residues. The variable domain in full, with the rest retrieved from reference TRBV2 and TRBJ1-2, is EPEVTQTPSHQVTQMGQEVILRCVPISNHLYFYWYRQILGQKVEFLVSFYNNEISEKSEIFDDQFSVERPDGSNFTLKIRSTKLEDSAMYFCARGRDLGHGYTFGSGTRLTVV.